This record covers a single T cell receptor (beta chain). The antigen is undetermined. The CDR3 regions of TCR beta were amplified from RNA transcripts. Primed by the HTBI set, a first-round RT-PCR was run on the TCR CDR3. TCRdb ran MiXCR on the multiplex PCR reads and lists one entry per CDR3 protein. The table has around 600,000 distinct CDR3 sequences, approximately 14% seen once. V gave up 3 bases and J gave up 5 bases; unmatched junction bases: 2. Germline V gene sequence: CDR1 LGHNA, CDR2 YNFKEQ. The CDR3 sequence is 15 residues long. The sample comes from a study of T cells in Graves' hyperthyroidism and ophthalmopathy. General study points: From stable hyperthyroidism, ophthalmopathy was set apart by a 13 V-J model.

Exclusion of patients followed from uncontrolled infection, other autoimmune disease, pregnancy or lactation. The clonotype originates from a woman aged 25 to 39 with Graves' hyperthyroidism. The chain uses TRBV4-2 and TRBJ1-6; TRBD1 matches 9 bases. Sample: blood. The CDR3 nucleotides read TGTGCCAGCAGCCAGGGACAGGGTCATAATTCACCCCTCCACTTT. Its translation: CASSQGQGHNSPLHF.